The rows below give T cell receptor beta chains drawn from one sample of a study of blood T cells in healthy people across ages. TCRdb used MiXCR to reprocess the 5' RACE reads, holding one entry per CDR3 protein. In the table there are 1.5 million to 2 million distinct CDR3 sequences, 39% of which are singletons. What was sequenced was blood. These receptors originate from a human donor in good health. The CDR3 runs from the conserved cysteine through the conserved F or W. The D gene is left open where the match is weak. A row's size may be missing; if present it is once, few, many or a size class.

14	TRBV20-1	.	TRBJ2-3	TRBD1	TGCAGTGCTAGCGGACAGGGGCGTACAGATACGCAGTATTTT	CSASGQGRTDTQYF
13	TRBV12-3/TRBV12-4	.	TRBJ1-2	.	TGTGCCAGCAGTTTTGACCTGGGCGGTGGCTACACCTTC	CASSFDLGGGYTF
16	TRBV27	.	TRBJ2-1	.	TGTGCCAGCAGTTTAGTGCCCGGTAACTCCTACAATGAGCAGTTCTTC	CASSLVPGNSYNEQFF
15	TRBV3-1	.	TRBJ2-7	.	TGTGCCAGCAGCCAAGTCCCAGAGACAGACTACGAGCAGTACTTC	CASSQVPETDYEQYF
16	TRBV7-2	few	TRBJ2-3	.	TGTGCCGGCAGCTACTCAATTCAGAGCGGCCCAGATACGCAGTATTTT	CAGSYSIQSGPDTQYF
20	TRBV4-1	.	TRBJ2-6	TRBD1	TGCGCCAGCAGCCTAAACTTGGGACAGGGGTTCCTCTCTGGGGCCAACGTCCTGACTTTC	CASSLNLGQGFLSGANVLTF
13	TRBV29-1	few	TRBJ1-2	TRBD1	TGCAGCGTTCCGACAGGGGTTGACTATGGCTACACCTTC	CSVPTGVDYGYTF
16	TRBV6-5	.	TRBJ2-7	.	TGTGCCAGCAGTTACCGACCACCGGGACACAGCTACGAGCAGTACTTC	CASSYRPPGHSYEQYF
15	TRBV9	few	TRBJ2-2	.	TGTGCCAGCAGCGCTTACGGGACTCCCACCGGGGAGCTGTTTTTT	CASSAYGTPTGELFF
14	TRBV9	few	TRBJ1-1	.	TGTGCCAGCAGCGTAAGGTTAGGGAGCACTGAAGCTTTCTTT	CASSVRLGSTEAFF
16	TRBV27	.	TRBJ1-1	.	TGTGCCAGCAGTTCAACCAGGGAAGGTTTGAACACTGAAGCTTTCTTT	CASSSTREGLNTEAFF
17	TRBV24-1	.	TRBJ2-3	TRBD2	TGTGCCACCAGTGATCCCTCGGGCGGGGACTACACAGATACGCAGTATTTT	CATSDPSGGDYTDTQYF
13	TRBV7-8	many	TRBJ2-7	.	TGTGCCAGCAGCTTACCGCGGGGATACGAGCAGTACTTC	CASSLPRGYEQYF
13	TRBV20-1	.	TRBJ2-3	TRBD2	TGCAGTGCGTCGTCGGGGGGGCCAGATACGCAGTATTTT	CSASSGGPDTQYF
12	TRBV12-3/TRBV12-4	few	TRBJ2-1	.	TGTGCCAGCAGCCCTTACAAGAATGAGCAGTTCTTC	CASSPYKNEQFF
15	TRBV7-2	few	TRBJ2-5	.	TGTGCCAGCAGCTTAGGTACAGGCGTCCAAGAGACCCAGTACTTC	CASSLGTGVQETQYF
15	TRBV25-1	.	TRBJ2-1	.	TGTGCCAGCAGCGCCCCGACGGACACTTACAATGAGCAGTTCTTC	CASSAPTDTYNEQFF
16	TRBV7-8	.	TRBJ2-5	.	TGTGCCAGCAGCAGAACTAGGACTAATCCCGCTAGTGAGCAGTACTTC	CASSRTRTNPASEQYF
14	TRBV7-9	few	TRBJ1-2	.	TGTGCCAGCAGTCAAGTAATAGGCGGCTATGGCTACACCTTC	CASSQVIGGYGYTF
15	TRBV3-1	few	TRBJ1-2	.	TGTGCCAGCAGCCAAGATCGGGGCAGGGACTATGGCTACACCTTC	CASSQDRGRDYGYTF
14	TRBV6-5	.	TRBJ2-7	.	TGTGCCAGCACACGGCAGGGTGTTTACAATGAGCAGTACTTC	CASTRQGVYNEQYF
16	TRBV6-1	.	TRBJ2-5	.	TGTGCCAGCAGTGAAGTATCTTTAGGGGGGGAAGAGACCCAGTACTTC	CASSEVSLGGEETQYF
15	TRBV12-3/TRBV12-4	.	TRBJ1-5	TRBD1	TGTGCCAGCAGTTCGGACAGGGGGATCAATCAGCCCCAGCATTTT	CASSSDRGINQPQHF
16	TRBV7-2	few	TRBJ2-7	TRBD1	TGTGCCAGCAGCCCCGGACAGGGGATCGCCTTCCACGAGCAGTACTTC	CASSPGQGIAFHEQYF
15	TRBV4-3	few	TRBJ2-7	.	TGCGCCAGCAGCCAAGATTTTACAGGCCCCTACGAGCAGTACTTC	CASSQDFTGPYEQYF
15	TRBV7-2	few	TRBJ1-3	.	TGTGCCAGCAGCCTAGACTCCAACTCTGGAAACACCATATATTTT	CASSLDSNSGNTIYF
13	TRBV5-1	.	TRBJ2-7	.	TGCGCCGGCAGCTTGTCACCCGAGGGCGAGCAGTACTTC	CAGSLSPEGEQYF
14	TRBV5-5	few	TRBJ2-5	.	TGTGCCAGCAGCTTGGGGACAGCCTCGGAGACCCAGTACTTC	CASSLGTASETQYF
14	TRBV3-1	many	TRBJ2-7	TRBD1	TGTGCCAGCCAAGTGGGGACAGGGGTCTACGAGCAGTACTTC	CASQVGTGVYEQYF
13	TRBV29-1	few	TRBJ2-5	.	TGCAGCGCTGGGGCGAGGGCCGAAGAGACCCAGTACTTC	CSAGARAEETQYF
14	TRBV20-1	few	TRBJ2-7	.	TGCAGTGCTAGAGGGAACGACGAGCTCTACGAGCAGTACTTC	CSARGNDELYEQYF
16	TRBV4-2	few	TRBJ2-3	.	TGTGCCAGCAGCCCGAGACTCACAGAAGCCACAGATACGCAGTATTTT	CASSPRLTEATDTQYF
14	TRBV7-2	.	TRBJ2-7	.	TGTGCCAGCAGCTTAGGTGGACTTTACTACGAGCAGTACTTC	CASSLGGLYYEQYF
14	TRBV29-1	.	TRBJ1-2	TRBD1	TGCAGCGTTGGGGGGGACAGTTTTAACTATGGCTACACCTTC	CSVGGDSFNYGYTF
13	TRBV15	few	TRBJ1-2	.	TGTGCCACCAGCAGGCAAGGGGAAGGTGGCTACACCTTC	CATSRQGEGGYTF
14	TRBV6-1	.	TRBJ2-5	.	TGTGCCAGCAGTGAAGGGATAGGGGTGGAGACCCAGTACTTC	CASSEGIGVETQYF
16	TRBV6-4	.	TRBJ2-3	.	TGTGCCAGCAGTGAAGAGGGGACTTTTAGCACAGATACGCAGTATTTT	CASSEEGTFSTDTQYF
16	TRBV3-1	.	TRBJ2-7	TRBD1	TGTGCCAGCAGCTCACTCATCGGGACAGGGACCTACGAGCAGTACTTC	CASSSLIGTGTYEQYF
17	TRBV7-2	few	TRBJ2-6	TRBD1	TGTGCCAGCAGCTTGCCCTGGACAGGGGTTGGGGCCAACGTCCTGACTTTC	CASSLPWTGVGANVLTF
12	TRBV10-3	many	TRBJ2-5	.	TGTGCCATCAGTGATAGGGAAGAGACCCAGTACTTC	CAISDREETQYF
14	TRBV29-1	.	TRBJ1-4	TRBD1	TGCAGCGTTGAAGCCGCCGGGACAGGGGAAAAACTGTTTTTT	CSVEAAGTGEKLFF
15	TRBV9	few	TRBJ2-3	.	TGTGCCAGCAGCGTAGATAGGGAAGGCATAGATACGCAGTATTTT	CASSVDREGIDTQYF
15	TRBV7-2	few	TRBJ1-6	.	TGTGCCAGCAGCGGAATCTCTGTTTATAATTCACCCCTCCACTTT	CASSGISVYNSPLHF
14	TRBV24-1	.	TRBJ2-2	TRBD2	TGTGCCACCAGTGCATCAGCGGGGGCCGGGGAGCTGTTTTTT	CATSASAGAGELFF
13	TRBV20-1	.	TRBJ2-7	.	TGCAGTGCTAGAGAGGGGGGAAGATACGAGCAGTACTTC	CSAREGGRYEQYF
14	TRBV11-2	.	TRBJ2-4	.	TGTGCCAGCAGCCGCCCCCGAGACGGGGGAGAGCAGTACTTC	CASSRPRDGGEQYF
16	TRBV12-3/TRBV12-4	.	TRBJ1-2	.	TGTGCCAGCAGTTCGCCCGGGAGCACGAGTGTAAGTGGCTGCACCTTC	CASSSPGSTSVSGCTF
13	TRBV5-1	.	TRBJ2-3	.	TGCGCCAGCAGCCTATCATCGGACGGAGGGCAGTATTTT	CASSLSSDGGQYF
15	TRBV5-5	few	TRBJ1-2	TRBD1	TGTGCCAGCAGCCCGACGGGGACAGACAACTATGGCTACACCTTC	CASSPTGTDNYGYTF
17	TRBV30	.	TRBJ1-1	TRBD1	TGTGCCTGGAGAATGACAGGGGGCAGAACTAGGAACACTGAAGCTTTCTTT	CAWRMTGGRTRNTEAFF